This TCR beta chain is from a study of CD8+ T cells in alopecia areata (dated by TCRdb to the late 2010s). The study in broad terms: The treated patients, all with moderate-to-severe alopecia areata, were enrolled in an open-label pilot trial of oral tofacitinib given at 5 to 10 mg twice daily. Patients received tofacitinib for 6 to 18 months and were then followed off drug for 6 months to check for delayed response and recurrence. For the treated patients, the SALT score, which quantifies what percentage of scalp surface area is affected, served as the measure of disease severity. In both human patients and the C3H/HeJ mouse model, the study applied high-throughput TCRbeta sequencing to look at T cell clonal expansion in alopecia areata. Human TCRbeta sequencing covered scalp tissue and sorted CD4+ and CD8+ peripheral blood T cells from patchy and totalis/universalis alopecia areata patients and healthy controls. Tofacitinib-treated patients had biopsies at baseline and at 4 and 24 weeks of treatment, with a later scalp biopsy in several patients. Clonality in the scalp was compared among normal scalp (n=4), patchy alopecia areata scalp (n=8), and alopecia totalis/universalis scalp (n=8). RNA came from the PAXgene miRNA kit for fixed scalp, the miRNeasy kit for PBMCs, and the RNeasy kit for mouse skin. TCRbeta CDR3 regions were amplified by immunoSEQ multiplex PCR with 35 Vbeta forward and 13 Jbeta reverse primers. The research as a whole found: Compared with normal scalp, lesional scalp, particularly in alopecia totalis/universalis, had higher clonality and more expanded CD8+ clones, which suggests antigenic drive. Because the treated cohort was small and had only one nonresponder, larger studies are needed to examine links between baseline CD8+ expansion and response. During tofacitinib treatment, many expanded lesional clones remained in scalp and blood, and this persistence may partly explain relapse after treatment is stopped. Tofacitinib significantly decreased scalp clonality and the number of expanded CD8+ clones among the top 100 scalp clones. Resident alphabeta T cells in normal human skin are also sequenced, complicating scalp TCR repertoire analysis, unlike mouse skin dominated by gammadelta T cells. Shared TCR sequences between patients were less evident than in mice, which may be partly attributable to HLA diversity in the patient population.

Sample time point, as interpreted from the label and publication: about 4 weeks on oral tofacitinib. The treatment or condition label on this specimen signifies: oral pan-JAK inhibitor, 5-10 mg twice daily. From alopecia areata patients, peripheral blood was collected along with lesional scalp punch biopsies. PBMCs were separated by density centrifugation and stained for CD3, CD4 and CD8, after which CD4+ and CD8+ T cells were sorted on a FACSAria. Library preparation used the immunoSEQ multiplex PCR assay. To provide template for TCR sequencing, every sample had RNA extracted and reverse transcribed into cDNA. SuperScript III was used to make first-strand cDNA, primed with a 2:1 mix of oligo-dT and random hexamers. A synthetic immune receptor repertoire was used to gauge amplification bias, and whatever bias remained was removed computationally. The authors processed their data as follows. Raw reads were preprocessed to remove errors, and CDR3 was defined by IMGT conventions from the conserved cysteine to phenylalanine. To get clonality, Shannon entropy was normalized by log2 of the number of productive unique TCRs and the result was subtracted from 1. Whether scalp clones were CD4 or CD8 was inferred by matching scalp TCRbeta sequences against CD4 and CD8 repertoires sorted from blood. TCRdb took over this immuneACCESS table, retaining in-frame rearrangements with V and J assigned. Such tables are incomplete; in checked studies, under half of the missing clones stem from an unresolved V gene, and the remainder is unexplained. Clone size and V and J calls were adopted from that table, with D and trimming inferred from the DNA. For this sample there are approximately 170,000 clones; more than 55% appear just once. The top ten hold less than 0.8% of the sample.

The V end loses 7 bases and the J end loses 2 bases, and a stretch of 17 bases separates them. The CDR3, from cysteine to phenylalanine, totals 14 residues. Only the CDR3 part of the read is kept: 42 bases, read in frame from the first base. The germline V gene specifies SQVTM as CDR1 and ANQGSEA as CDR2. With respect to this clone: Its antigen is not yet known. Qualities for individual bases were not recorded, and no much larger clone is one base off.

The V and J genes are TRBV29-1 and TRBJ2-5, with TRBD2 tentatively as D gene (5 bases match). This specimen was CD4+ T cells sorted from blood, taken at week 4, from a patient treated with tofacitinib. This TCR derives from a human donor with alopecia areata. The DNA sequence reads TGCAGCGCCGCTAAGGGCGGGCAACAAGAGACCCAGTACTTC. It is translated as CSAAKGGQQETQYF.